These 27 T cell receptor beta chains came from one sample sequenced in a study of radiation and T cells in renal cell carcinoma. Assay used: immunoSEQ multiplex PCR; TCRdb lists only in-frame clones, some missing. The repertoire consists of about 150,000 clones, with more than 70% occurring once and the leading ten covering 12%. Time point given: baseline pretreatment blood. Treatment specified: 15 Gy SBRT to primary tumor, nephrectomy 4 weeks later. Here the sequenced sample was blood, taken from a patient whose treatment included radiotherapy and nephrectomy. The receptors here all came from a woman aged 45-59 years with renal cell carcinoma.

This clone was detected once. The J gene is TRBJ1-1, the V gene TRBV18, with D possibly TRBD1 on 5 matching bases. The ends were cut back, 4 bases at V and 0 bases at J, with 12 bases in the middle. Germline CDR1 reads KGHSH; CDR2 reads LQKENI. The CDR3 consists of 15 residues. CDR3 loop: CASSLSGTVNTEAFF. CDR3 DNA sequence: TGTGCCAGCTCACTTTCCGGGACGGTGAACACTGAAGCTTTCTTT.

This clone was counted between two and nine times. The chain employs TRBV10-3 and TRBJ1-1; tentative D call: TRBD1 (5 bases). The CDR3 runs to 15 residues. The V end was cut by 2 bases, the J end by 1 base, with 11 bases between. The V gene's germline CDR1 is ENHRY and CDR2 SYGVKD. DNA of the CDR3: TGTGCCATCAGTGAGGAGGGGTCTGGGAACACTGAAGCTTTCTTT. This gives the protein CAISEEGSGNTEAFF.

In the case of this clone: It is unclear where the CDR3 begins or ends on the DNA, so no DNA is shown, and the CDR3 is as TCRdb lists it. This chain uses TRBV19 with TRBJ2-3; the table calls TRBD2, which could not be checked here. Inclusive of both ends, the CDR3 amounts to 16 amino acids. Germline-derived CDR1 and CDR2 are LNHDA and SQIVND (reference sequence). The CDR3 sequence: CASTSGGSKFTDTQYF.

The chain uses TRBV10-3 and TRBJ2-1; 8 bases are shared with TRBD1. The V segment lost 6 bases and the J segment 10 bases; nucleotides outside the gene matches: 8. The length of the CDR3 is 13 residues. Germline V gene sequence: CDR1 ENHRY, CDR2 SYGVKD. CDR3 coding DNA: TGTGCCATCAGGACCGGACAGGGTGTCGAGCAGTTCTTC. Protein product: CAIRTGQGVEQFF.

The chain uses TRBV6-5 and TRBJ2-1, with TRBD2 matching over 12 bases. The length of the CDR3 is 15 residues. V lost 5 bases and J lost 3; bases outside the gene matches: 2. Looked up from germline, CDR1 is MNHEY and CDR2 is SVGAGI. CDR3 region: CASSMTSGGYNEQFF. CDR3 sequence (DNA): TGTGCCAGCAGTATGACTAGCGGGGGCTACAATGAGCAGTTCTTC.

The chain has TRBV5-1 and TRBJ2-5, with 10 positions matching TRBD2. The CDR3 covers 16 residues. V lost 0 bases and J lost 1; bases outside the gene matches: 3. Germline V gives CDR1 SGHRS, CDR2 YFSETQ. The CDR3 spells CASSLGVAGGQETQYF. CDR3 coding DNA: TGCGCCAGCAGCTTGGGGGTAGCGGGGGGCCAAGAGACCCAGTACTTC. The full variable domain, completed using reference TRBV5-1 and TRBJ2-5, is KAGVTQTPRYLIKTRGQQVTLSCSPISGHRSVSWYQQTPGQGLQFLFEYFSETQRNKGNFPGRFSGRQFSNSRSEMNVSTLELGDSALYLCASSLGVAGGQETQYFGPGTRLLVL.

The rearrangement joins TRBV13 to TRBJ1-2; D call uncertain. Trimming left V 2 bases short and J 8 bases short, with 12 bases between. From germline, CDR1 is PRHDT and CDR2 FYEKMQ (reference sequence). CDR3 length: 13 amino acids. The CDR3 DNA follows: TGTGCCAGCAGCTTAATTGGGTCGGGCGGCTACACCTTC. This translates into CASSLIGSGGYTF.

The chain is built from TRBV30 and TRBJ1-3; D is unclear. With 0 bases removed from V and 4 bases from J, the gap between germline ends came to 16 bases. The CDR3 spans 16 residues. Germline-derived CDR1 and CDR2 are GTSNPN and SVGIG (reference sequence). CDR3 residues: CAWSVRRVPLGNTIYF. The CDR3, as DNA: TGTGCCTGGAGTGTACGGCGGGTCCCTCTGGGAAACACCATATATTTT.

This rearrangement joins TRBV4-1 to TRBJ2-1; 8 bases agree with TRBD1. CDR1 MGHRA and CDR2 YSYEKL come from the germline V gene. V dropped 3 bases and J dropped 4; count of bases not matched to a gene: 8. CDR3 length equals 16 residues. This CDR3 reads CASSQEWTGPYNEQFF. The CDR3 bases are TGCGCCAGCAGCCAGGAATGGACAGGGCCATACAATGAGCAGTTCTTC.

V and J are TRBV29-1 and TRBJ1-1; no clear D gene. In germline, CDR1 is SQVTM, CDR2 ANQGSEA. V was cut by 4 bases and J by 6 bases, with 15 bases left in between. CDR3 length: 13 residues. The CDR3 nucleotides read TGCAGCGTTGGGACTACTCTGGACTCTGAAGCTTTCTTT. Protein sequence: CSVGTTLDSEAFF.

This clone has just one count. The CDR3 loop is CASSSDRGSYEQYF. For the CDR3, the DNA is TGTGCCAGCAGCTCGGACAGGGGTTCCTACGAGCAGTACTTC. This chain connects TRBV7-6 to TRBJ2-7, with 9 bases that match TRBD1. CDR3 length: 14 amino acids. The trim removed 4 bases at V and 1 base at J, leaving 2 bases unmatched. CDR1 and CDR2 (germline): SGHVS, FNYEAQ.

The gene calls are TRBV20-1 and TRBJ1-5; D gene ambiguous. This CDR3 is built from 11 residues. Germline CDR1 and CDR2: DFQATT and SNEGSKA (reference sequence). V gave up 3 bases and J gave up 7 bases, with 7 bases separating them. The CDR3 region has the DNA TGCAGTGCTAGTCAAGGACAGCCCCAGCATTTT. Translated, it gives CSASQGQPQHF.

This sequence joins TRBV7-9 and TRBJ2-3; no clear D. Trimming took off 5 bases at V and 0 bases at J, with 9 bases between the two ends. CDR3 length: 14 residues. Looked up from germline, CDR1 is SEHNR and CDR2 is FQNEAQ (reference sequence). The CDR3 protein is CASSVESSTDTQYF. The CDR3 DNA sequence: TGTGCCAGCAGCGTGGAGTCTAGCACAGATACGCAGTATTTT.

The chain is built from TRBV19 and TRBJ2-1, with a tentative D call TRBD2 (6 bases). The CDR3 is made up of 12 amino acids. The germline V gene encodes CDR1 LNHDA and CDR2 SQIVND (reference sequence). V shed 5 bases and J shed 11 bases, with 13 bases lying between them. For the CDR3, the DNA is TGTGCCAGTAGTTATGGCGGGGAGAAGCAGTTCTTC. Its translation is CASSYGGEKQFF.

The chain couples TRBV6-5 to TRBJ1-6; 10 nucleotides align to TRBD1. V dropped 1 base and J dropped 10; count of bases not matched to a gene: 7. The CDR3 consists of 16 residues. The germline V gene has CDR1 MNHEY and CDR2 SVGAGI. The CDR3 loop is CASSYYGTGVGSPLHF. The CDR3 nucleotides read TGTGCCAGCAGTTACTACGGGACAGGGGTAGGATCACCCCTCCACTTT.

This clone was seen more than once but under ten times. The chain has TRBV21-1 and TRBJ1-1. TRBV21-1 is given as a pseudogene. This CDR3 has 15 amino acids. The CDR3 region is CASSKKRELNTEAFF. CDR3 DNA: TGTGCCAGCAGCAAAAAACGGGAATTGAACACTGAAGCTTTCTTT.

J is TRBJ1-6 and V is TRBV19; maybe TRBD1 (6 bases). Germline CDR1 reads LNHDA; CDR2 reads SQIVND (reference sequence). V lost 5 bases, J lost 7 bases, and 15 bases lay in between. The CDR3 is 15 amino acids. CDR3 coding DNA: TGTGCCAGTAGTTTACCCAGGGGATCAAATTCACCCCTCCACTTT. Its translation is CASSLPRGSNSPLHF.

V gene TRBV7-2 combines with J gene TRBJ2-1; unclear D gene. V was clipped by 5 bases and J by 0 bases, with 11 bases between them. Germline-derived CDR1 and CDR2 are SGHTA and FQGNSA. The CDR3 length is 15 residues. DNA of the CDR3: TGTGCCAGCAGCCGCGACGGCAACTCCTACAATGAGCAGTTCTTC. Protein: CASSRDGNSYNEQFF.

This chain connects TRBV18 to TRBJ1-1; the D is unclear. Germline CDR1 reads KGHSH; CDR2 reads LQKENI. This CDR3 has 13 residues. V was shortened by 3 bases and J by 1 base, with 6 bases between the two germline ends. The CDR3 loop reads CASSPAENTEAFF. Here the CDR3 DNA reads TGTGCCAGCTCACCCGCAGAGAACACTGAAGCTTTCTTT.

This clone was seen only once. CDR3 nucleotides: TGCGCCAGCAGGGTTGCGGGACAGGGCAACTACGAGCAGTACTTC. It codes for CASRVAGQGNYEQYF. The chain couples TRBV5-1 to TRBJ2-7; 9 bases map to TRBD1. CDR1 is SGHRS, CDR2 YFSETQ, per germline. CDR3 length: 15 amino acids. Trimming removed 5 bases from V and 3 bases from J; junction bases left unmatched: 9.

The rearrangement links TRBV15 to TRBJ1-3, with no clear D. V shed 6 bases and J shed 0 bases, with 9 bases lying between them. This CDR3 region has 14 residues. Germline loops: CDR1 LNHNV, CDR2 YYDKDF (reference sequence). The CDR3 nucleotides are TGTGCCACCAGACGGGGAAGCTCTGGAAACACCATATATTTT. This codes for CATRRGSSGNTIYF.

This chain links TRBV10-3 with TRBJ1-1; D may be TRBD1 (6 bases). The CDR3 is 13 amino acids. V was trimmed by 7 bases and J by 6 bases, leaving 15 bases between them. Per germline, CDR1 ENHRY and CDR2 SYGVKD. CDR3: CAINTGMAAEAFF. The CDR3, as DNA: TGTGCCATCAACACAGGGATGGCAGCTGAAGCTTTCTTT.

The chain carries TRBV7-2 and TRBJ2-5; TRBD2 aligns across 15 bases. CDR1 SGHTA and CDR2 FQGNSA come from the germline V gene. V was pared by 5 bases and J by 7 bases, with 5 bases of the junction left unmatched. CDR3 size: 15 residues. CDR3 sequence: CASSEGLAGGGTQYF. DNA of the CDR3: TGTGCCAGCAGCGAGGGACTAGCGGGGGGCGGGACCCAGTACTTC.

In this sample, this clone turned up once. The rearrangement uses TRBV28 and TRBJ2-7; 7 bases match TRBD2. J was trimmed by 6 bases and V by 5 bases; bases with no gene match: 13. The CDR3 has 15 residues. Germline assignment: CDR1 MDHEN and CDR2 SYDVKM. The CDR3 spells CASSPPGRGEVEQYF. In DNA form, the CDR3 reads TGTGCCAGCAGTCCCCCGGGGAGGGGCGAGGTCGAGCAGTACTTC. Using reference TRBV28 and TRBJ2-7 for the parts outside the CDR3, the full variable domain is DVKVTQSSRYLVKRTGEKVFLECVQDMDHENMFWYRQDPGLGLRLIYFSYDVKMKEKGDIPEGYSVSREKKERFSLILESASTNQTSMYLCASSPPGRGEVEQYFGPGTRLTVT.

J is TRBJ2-1 and V is TRBV10-3, with 8 bases matching TRBD1. The ends lost 6 bases at V and 5 bases at J; junction bases unmatched: 9. CDR3 length: 15 residues. From germline, CDR1 is ENHRY and CDR2 SYGVKD. CDR3: CAIRGQGSVHNEQFF. DNA for the CDR3: TGTGCCATCAGAGGACAGGGATCTGTCCACAATGAGCAGTTCTTC.

The chain links TRBV28 to TRBJ1-5; 9 nucleotides align to TRBD1. CDR3 length: 17 residues. From germline, CDR1 is MDHEN and CDR2 SYDVKM. J was trimmed by 4 bases and V by 3 bases; bases with no gene match: 10. The CDR3 here is CASSLHYRGRWNQPQHF. The CDR3 region has the DNA TGTGCCAGCAGTTTGCACTACAGGGGGCGGTGGAATCAGCCCCAGCATTTT.

The chain couples TRBV7-9 to TRBJ2-1; D is undetermined. Germline values: CDR1 SEHNR, CDR2 FQNEAQ (reference sequence). The CDR3 is made up of 16 amino acids. The germline V and J ends were trimmed by 4 bases and 4 bases, with 17 bases remaining between them. CDR3 DNA sequence: TGTGCCAGCAGCTCACTCCATTCCGGGCTTTACAATGAGCAGTTCTTC. Protein: CASSSLHSGLYNEQFF.